This T cell receptor (beta chain) was profiled in a study of CD8+ T cells in alopecia areata. Overall study findings and caveats: In scalp, tofacitinib significantly decreased clonality and expanded CD8+ clones among the top 100.

Germline V gene data show CDR1 as SGHDT and CDR2 as YYEEEE. Trimming stripped 2 bases from V and 2 bases from J, with 9 bases between. The CDR3 spans 14 residues. In regard to this clone: Its target is unknown.

Extraction of RNA preceded its reverse transcription into cDNA, which served as the sequencing template. Clones were sequenced by immunoSEQ multiplex PCR, and TCRdb holds only the in-frame ones, with some missing. Here the sample spans 170,000 or so clones, roughly 50% being singletons. The treatment is: oral pan-JAK inhibitor, 5-10 mg twice daily. Sequencing used CD8+ T cells sorted from blood, obtained at week 24, from a patient treated with tofacitinib. The gene calls are TRBV5-6 and TRBJ2-3; D may match TRBD1 or TRBD2 (6 bases each). The origin of this receptor is a human donor with alopecia areata. CDR3 region: CASSFGGPTDTQYF. The CDR3 DNA sequence: TGTGCCAGCAGCTTCGGGGGCCCCACAGATACGCAGTATTTT.